One and the same sample provided the 28 T cell receptor beta chains below, sequenced in a study of OX40 agonist ivuxolimab in advanced cancers. The repertoire was sequenced with immunoSEQ multiplex PCR; TCRdb's copy has only in-frame clones and lacks some. This sample carries around 56,000 clones, roughly 86% of them seen once, and the ten largest clones take 11%. Sequences were derived from CD4+ or CD8+ T cells sorted from blood, sampled in a trial of the OX40 agonist ivuxolimab. The receptors were gathered from an adult with an advanced solid tumor such as melanoma, head and neck, liver or kidney cancer.

The rearrangement joins TRBV29-1 to TRBJ1-2; TRBD1 is a possible D gene (5 bases). The germline V gene encodes CDR1 SQVTM and CDR2 ANQGSEA. V gave up 2 bases and J gave up 7 bases, with 11 bases separating them. The CDR3 consists of 12 residues. CDR3 sequence reads: CSVERGIGGYTF. CDR3 nucleotide sequence: TGCAGCGTTGAACGGGGGATCGGTGGCTACACCTTC.

The CDR3 here is CASSQVGGTGELFF. The CDR3 DNA is TGCGCCAGCAGCCAAGTGGGAGGCACCGGGGAGCTGTTTTTT. The chain joins TRBV4-3 to TRBJ2-2; tentative D call: TRBD2 (6 bases). Germline V gene lookup returns CDR1 LGHNA and CDR2 YSLEER. V gave up 1 base and J gave up 4 bases, with 7 bases separating them. The CDR3 is 14 amino acids.

The genes are TRBV4-1 and TRBJ1-5; TRBD1 is a possible D gene (5 bases). CDR1 MGHRA and CDR2 YSYEKL come from the germline V gene. Trimming stripped 6 bases from V and 3 bases from J, with 21 bases between. CDR3 length: 17 amino acids. The CDR3 sequence is CASSRLEGGTFNQPQHF. CDR3 DNA: TGCGCCAGCAGTCGACTTGAGGGAGGGACTTTCAATCAGCCCCAGCATTTT.

The gene calls are TRBV11-2 and TRBJ2-1; 13 nucleotides line up with TRBD2. The CDR3 length is 13 residues. V lost 5 bases, J lost 15 bases, and 7 bases stayed unmatched. CDR1 is SGHAT, CDR2 FQNNGV, per germline. This CDR3 is CASSPGLAGKWFF. CDR3 in DNA: TGTGCCAGCAGCCCGGGACTAGCGGGGAAGTGGTTCTTC.

As DNA, the CDR3 is TGCAGCGTGGGGACTTTCGGCGACGGGGAGCTGTTTTTT. Residues: CSVGTFGDGELFF. The chain joins TRBV29-1 to TRBJ2-2; maybe TRBD2 (6 bases). The V end lost 6 bases, the J end lost 7 bases, and 15 bases lay between the germline ends. CDR1 and CDR2 (germline): SQVTM, ANQGSEA. The CDR3 length is 13 residues.

Only one count was recorded for this clone. The rearrangement joins TRBV29-1 to TRBJ2-4; TRBD1 matches at 8 bases. Germline-derived CDR1 and CDR2 are SQVTM and ANQGSEA. V lost 4 bases to trimming and J lost 9 bases; unmatched junction nucleotides: 8. CDR3 length: 13 residues. Here the CDR3 DNA reads TGCAGCGTTGGACACAGGGGGGTAGGCATTCAGTACTTC. This encodes CSVGHRGVGIQYF.

The chain combines TRBV30 with TRBJ1-2; 8 bases agree with TRBD1. Germline V gene lookup returns CDR1 GTSNPN and CDR2 SVGIG (reference sequence). The CDR3 runs 13 residues. V was pared by 0 bases and J by 6 bases, with 3 bases of the junction left unmatched. CDR3 residues: CAWSVTGGDGYTF. CDR3 bases: TGTGCCTGGAGTGTAACAGGGGGAGATGGCTACACCTTC.

The rearrangement joins TRBV7-8 to TRBJ2-7, with a possible D match to TRBD2 (6 bases). The germline V and J ends were trimmed by 1 base and 5 bases, with 12 bases remaining between them. In germline, CDR1 is SGHVS, CDR2 FQNEAQ. This CDR3 contains 14 residues. The CDR3 bases are TGTGCCAGCAGCTTAGTGGGGCGGGGAAACGAGCAGTACTTC. This translates into CASSLVGRGNEQYF.

The V call is TRBV4-3, the J call TRBJ2-1, with TRBD1 as a possible D gene (6 bases). The CDR3 is made up of 15 amino acids. The germline V and J ends were trimmed by 3 bases and 4 bases, with 13 bases remaining between them. From germline, CDR1 is LGHNA and CDR2 YSLEER. The CDR3 region is CASSQNTGKYNEQFF. CDR3 in DNA: TGCGCCAGCAGCCAGAATACAGGGAAATACAATGAGCAGTTCTTC.

The chain uses TRBV18 and TRBJ1-5; D gene unclear. Deletions cut 3 bases from V and 0 bases from J, with 15 bases between. The CDR3 totals 17 residues. In germline, CDR1 is KGHSH, CDR2 LQKENI. DNA for the CDR3: TGTGCCAGCTCACCGACAAGGATTTATGATAGCAATCAGCCCCAGCATTTT. Translating it yields CASSPTRIYDSNQPQHF.

The chain links TRBV7-9 to TRBJ2-1, with D perhaps matching TRBD1 or TRBD2 (5 bases each). Germline CDR1 and CDR2: SEHNR and FQNEAQ (reference sequence). V was cut by 8 bases and J by 10 bases, with 24 bases left in between. This CDR3 has 15 residues. CDR3 protein: CASAKGPGNREEQFF. CDR3 coding DNA: TGTGCCAGCGCTAAGGGACCGGGGAATAGGGAGGAGCAGTTCTTC.

This clone was recorded only once. The rearrangement uses TRBV27 and TRBJ2-7; perhaps TRBD1 as D (6 bases). V gave up 5 bases and J gave up 0 bases, with 8 bases separating them. CDR3 length: 13 residues. Germline assignment: CDR1 MNHEY and CDR2 SMNVEV (reference sequence). The CDR3 region is CASSDRYSYEQYV. CDR3 nucleotide sequence: TGTGCCAGCAGTGACAGGTACTCCTACGAGCAGTACGTC.

The chain combines TRBV21-1 with TRBJ1-1. TRBV21-1 constitutes a pseudogene. This CDR3 contains 18 residues. The CDR3, as DNA: TGTGCCAGCAGCAAAGAAAAGTCGGTCGGGGGATGGGACACTGAAGCTTTCTTT. Translating it yields CASSKEKSVGGWDTEAFF.

V gene TRBV27 combines with J gene TRBJ2-7; D perhaps matches TRBD2 (6 bases). Germline values: CDR1 MNHEY, CDR2 SMNVEV (reference sequence). The CDR3 runs 14 residues. V was trimmed by 8 bases and J by 0 bases, leaving 14 bases between them. CDR3 in DNA: TGTGCCAGCGGTCATAGCGGTAGCTCCTACGAGCAGTACTTC. Its translation: CASGHSGSSYEQYF.

The sample holds one count of this clone. This chain connects TRBV1 to TRBJ1-1. TRBV1 is a pseudogene locus. This CDR3 contains 19 residues. The CDR3 loop is CTSSQESPPLAGGDTEAFF. The CDR3, as DNA: TGCACCAGCAGCCAAGAGTCCCCCCCCCTGGCGGGGGGGGACACTGAAGCTTTCTTT.

The V gene is TRBV28, the J gene TRBJ2-7, with 8 bases aligning to TRBD1. The V gene end was trimmed by 10 bases and the J gene end by 2 bases; junction bases not matched to a gene: 7. The CDR3 contains 13 residues. Germline CDR1 MDHEN, CDR2 SYDVKM. CDR3 coding DNA: TGTGCCACCACCGGACAGGGCCCCTACGAGCAGTACTTC. Translating gives CATTGQGPYEQYF.

The rearrangement uses TRBV10-2 and TRBJ2-1; D remains unclear. The CDR3 runs to 14 residues. With 2 bases removed from V and 6 bases from J, the gap between germline ends came to 11 bases. CDR1 is WSHSY, CDR2 SAAADI, per germline. The chain's CDR3 is CASSEGRPPNEQFF. As DNA, the CDR3 is TGCGCCAGCAGTGAGGGGCGACCCCCCAATGAGCAGTTCTTC.

This clone was picked up one time. The rearrangement uses TRBV28 and TRBJ2-3, with D possibly being TRBD1 or TRBD2 (5 bases each). Trimming stripped 3 bases from V and 2 bases from J, with 24 bases between. The CDR3 is 19 amino acids. Germline loops: CDR1 MDHEN, CDR2 SYDVKM. In nucleotides, the CDR3 is TGTGCCAGCAGTTTTGACGCCCAATACCGGGACCGATCCACAGATACGCAGTATTTT. Translation: CASSFDAQYRDRSTDTQYF.

This clone has a handful of counts. The chain combines TRBV12-5 with TRBJ1-1; D perhaps matches TRBD1 (6 bases). This CDR3 spans 15 amino acids. Trimming shortened V by 3 bases and J by 3 bases, and 14 bases separated the two germline ends. Germline CDR1 is LGHNT and CDR2 is FRNRAP. The CDR3 protein is CASGLSSGADTEAFF. CDR3 nucleotide sequence: TGTGCTAGTGGTTTATCGTCAGGGGCGGACACTGAAGCTTTCTTT.

This sequence joins TRBV27 and TRBJ2-1, with D possibly being TRBD1 or TRBD2 (5 bases each). Deletions cut 4 bases from V and 8 bases from J, with 21 bases between. Germline V gene lookup returns CDR1 MNHEY and CDR2 SMNVEV (reference sequence). The CDR3 covers 16 residues. CDR3 sequence (DNA): TGTGCCAGCAGTTCTGCCACCCGGGGCCTGTACGATGAGCAGTTCTTC. Its translation is CASSSATRGLYDEQFF.

The J gene is TRBJ2-1, the V gene TRBV5-4; D is undetermined. The CDR3 has 12 amino acids. CDR1 is SGHNT, CDR2 YYREEE, per germline (reference sequence). V was clipped by 5 bases and J by 7 bases, with 10 bases between them. As DNA, the CDR3 is TGTGCCAGCAGTTCCAATGGGAATGAGCAGTTCTTC. Its translation is CASSSNGNEQFF. The entire variable domain, with the rest obtained from reference TRBV5-4 and TRBJ2-1, is as follows: ETGVTQSPTHLIKTRGQQVTLRCSSQSGHNTVSWYQQALGQGPQFIFQYYREEENGRGNFPPRFSGLQFPNYSSELNVNALELDDSALYLCASSSNGNEQFFGPGTRLTVL.

The chain recombines TRBV29-1 with TRBJ2-3; TRBD2 matches at 8 bases. The germline V gene has CDR1 SQVTM and CDR2 ANQGSEA. This CDR3 is built from 15 residues. The V and J ends lost 3 bases and 0 bases, in that order; junction bases with no gene match: 5. CDR3 DNA: TGCAGCGTTGATCCTAGCGGGTCTAGCACAGATACGCAGTATTTT. Protein: CSVDPSGSSTDTQYF.

The chain carries TRBV6-5 and TRBJ2-2; maybe TRBD1 (5 bases). The germline gives CDR1 MNHEY, CDR2 SVGAGI. This CDR3 comprises 14 residues. The germline V and J ends were trimmed by 4 bases and 7 bases, with 13 bases remaining between them. For the CDR3, the DNA is TGTGCCAGCAGTTCAATTCACAGGTTCGGGGAGCTGTTTTTT. Amino acid sequence: CASSSIHRFGELFF.

The V call is TRBV5-4, the J call TRBJ1-1, with unresolved D. CDR3 length: 14 amino acids. With 4 bases removed from V and 3 bases from J, the gap between germline ends came to 13 bases. Per the germline V gene, CDR1 is SGHNT and CDR2 is YYREEE (reference sequence). In DNA, the CDR3 is TGTGCCAGCAGCCCCCTAAAAAAAGACACTGAAGCTTTCTTT. It yields the protein CASSPLKKDTEAFF.

The chain is built from TRBV9 and TRBJ2-2, with TRBD2 as a possible D gene (5 bases). This CDR3 has 15 amino acids. Trimming took 2 bases from V and 0 from J, leaving 8 bases between them. Germline CDR1 reads SGDLS; CDR2 reads YYNGEE. This CDR3 reads CASSVSGTNTGELFF. The CDR3 DNA reads TGTGCCAGCAGCGTGAGCGGAACGAACACCGGGGAGCTGTTTTTT.

This clone was counted ten times or more. This sequence joins TRBV6-6 and TRBJ1-1; tentatively, D is TRBD1 (5 bases). V was pared by 0 bases and J by 4 bases, with 15 bases between. Germline lookup yields CDR1 MNHNY and CDR2 SVGAGI (reference sequence). CDR3 length equals 16 residues. The CDR3 is CASSYSEYIGATEAFF. As DNA, the CDR3 is TGTGCCAGCAGTTACTCGGAGTACATTGGGGCCACTGAAGCTTTCTTT.

This chain uses TRBV28 with TRBJ2-3; D is unclear. CDR3 length: 13 residues. Germline V lookup: CDR1 MDHEN, CDR2 SYDVKM. V gave up 3 bases and J gave up 5 bases, with 9 bases separating them. CDR3 sequence reads: CASSFRSGDTQYF. The CDR3 nucleotides read TGTGCCAGCAGTTTTCGTTCTGGAGATACGCAGTATTTT.

The J gene is TRBJ2-7, the V gene TRBV5-4; 9 nucleotides line up with TRBD2. The germline V gene encodes CDR1 SGHNT and CDR2 YYREEE (reference sequence). This CDR3 has 16 residues. With V trimmed by 0 bases and J by 1 base, 5 bases remained unmatched. The CDR3 reads CASSLASAGGSYEQYF. The CDR3, as DNA: TGTGCCAGCAGCTTGGCTTCGGCGGGAGGGTCCTACGAGCAGTACTTC.